One sample yielded the 30 T cell receptor beta chains listed below, sequenced in a study of blood T cell repertoires in COVID-19. Data came from immunoSEQ multiplex PCR; TCRdb stores just in-frame clones and leaves some out. This table has roughly 250,000 clones, more than 80% appearing once. The sequenced material came from PBMCs or T cells enriched from blood (not recorded which). All receptors derive from a woman aged 18-29 years who had recovered from COVID-19.

The rearrangement joins TRBV2 to TRBJ1-2, with unresolved D. The V end lost 8 bases, the J end lost 1 base, and 8 bases lay between the germline ends. The CDR3 loop spans 12 amino acids. In germline, CDR1 is SNHLY, CDR2 FYNNEI. CDR3 DNA sequence: TGTGCCAGCCTCCCGGTTAACTATGGCTACACCTTC. This codes for CASLPVNYGYTF.

The V and J genes are TRBV11-2 and TRBJ1-2, with a possible D match to TRBD1 (6 bases). V lost 5 bases to trimming and J lost 7 bases, with 17 bases between them. Looked up from germline, CDR1 is SGHAT and CDR2 is FQNNGV. The CDR3 is 14 amino acids. The CDR3 reads CASSPNFGQFGYTF. Here the CDR3 DNA reads TGTGCCAGCAGCCCCAATTTTGGACAGTTTGGCTACACCTTC.

The chain employs TRBV19 and TRBJ1-1; 9 nucleotides align to TRBD1. The V gene end was trimmed by 3 bases and the J gene end by 0 bases; junction bases not matched to a gene: 2. Germline CDR1 and CDR2: LNHDA and SQIVND (reference sequence). CDR3 size: 15 residues. Written as DNA, the CDR3 is TGTGCCAGTAGTATGACAGGGGGTTTGAACACTGAAGCTTTCTTT. Protein: CASSMTGGLNTEAFF.

This clone was counted a single time. The chain joins TRBV2 to TRBJ2-1; weak D call: TRBD1 (5 bases). The CDR3 is made up of 16 amino acids. Trimming removed 7 bases at V and 1 base at J, with 17 bases between. CDR1 and CDR2 from the germline V gene are SNHLY and FYNNEI. The CDR3 DNA follows: TGTGCCAGCAACTTGGGGCAGGCCTTGTCCTACAATGAGCAGTTCTTC. Protein product: CASNLGQALSYNEQFF.

This chain connects TRBV13 to TRBJ1-1; D is ambiguous. Germline-derived CDR1 and CDR2 are PRHDT and FYEKMQ (reference sequence). Trimming shortened V by 0 bases and J by 0 bases, and 5 bases separated the two germline ends. This CDR3 has 14 residues. CDR3 bases: TGTGCCAGCAGCTTAGGGCCGGTGAACACTGAAGCTTTCTTT. Translation: CASSLGPVNTEAFF.

This chain joins TRBV9 and TRBJ2-7; TRBD1 agrees at 8 bases. V was clipped by 2 bases and J by 4 bases; unmatched bases: 2. CDR3 length equals 13 residues. The germline gives CDR1 SGDLS, CDR2 YYNGEE. The CDR3 loop reads CASSVRTGYEQYF. The CDR3 DNA is TGTGCCAGCAGCGTGAGGACAGGGTACGAGCAGTACTTC.

This chain links TRBV18 with TRBJ2-7; 14 bases line up with TRBD2. The J segment lost 5 bases and the V segment lost 5 bases, leaving 8 bases of the junction unmatched. CDR1 is KGHSH and CDR2 is LQKENI in the germline V gene. The CDR3 length is 16 residues. Here the CDR3 reads CASSSATSGGAHEQYF. Here the CDR3 DNA reads TGTGCCAGCTCATCTGCGACTAGCGGGGGGGCCCACGAGCAGTACTTC.

The V and J genes are TRBV27 and TRBJ2-3; 9 nucleotides match TRBD2. V trimming: 7 bases; J trimming: 14 bases; junction bases outside the gene matches: 13. There are 13 residues in the CDR3. CDR1 and CDR2 (germline): MNHEY, SMNVEV (reference sequence). The CDR3 loop reads CASTLTLGTSMYF. The CDR3 coding sequence is TGTGCCAGCACCCTCACCCTGGGGACTAGCATGTATTTT.

The chain has TRBV28 and TRBJ2-5, with 13 positions matching TRBD2. From germline, CDR1 is MDHEN and CDR2 SYDVKM. V was pared by 6 bases and J by 2 bases, with 6 bases of the junction left unmatched. CDR3 length: 16 residues. The CDR3 is CASRGLAGDPQETQYF. The CDR3 DNA reads as TGTGCCAGCAGAGGACTAGCGGGGGACCCACAAGAGACCCAGTACTTC.

The chain couples TRBV20-1 to TRBJ2-1; TRBD2 agrees at 8 bases. Germline V gene data show CDR1 as DFQATT and CDR2 as SNEGSKA (reference sequence). Trimming took 3 bases from V and 4 from J; bases not matched to a gene: 2. The CDR3 spans 13 residues. The CDR3 nucleotides are TGCAGTGCTAGTTTAGCGGGGTACAATGAGCAGTTCTTC. Its protein product is CSASLAGYNEQFF.

This clone occurred once. The CDR3, as DNA: TGTGCCAGCAGTTTAGGCAGGGGGAGTCAGCCCCAGCATTTT. As protein: CASSLGRGSQPQHF. V is TRBV28 and J is TRBJ1-5; 7 nucleotides align to TRBD1. V shed 2 bases, J shed 6 bases, and the junction held 4 bases outside the gene matches. The CDR3 spans 14 residues. Germline CDR1 reads MDHEN; CDR2 reads SYDVKM.

V is TRBV7-9 and J is TRBJ1-2; TRBD1 is a possible D gene (5 bases). There are 15 residues in the CDR3. Trimming cost V 5 bases and J 8 bases, with 21 bases left between them. Germline CDR1 is SEHNR and CDR2 is FQNEAQ (reference sequence). CDR3 sequence (DNA): TGTGCCAGCAGCCTAGGGGCCAGGGATTCGCGAGGCTACACCTTC. It encodes CASSLGARDSRGYTF.

The chain employs TRBV10-3 and TRBJ2-7; 8 bases align to TRBD1. The junction had 13 bases not matched to a gene; V was cut back by 6 bases and J by 6 bases. The CDR3 runs to 15 residues. Germline lookup yields CDR1 ENHRY and CDR2 SYGVKD. In DNA form, the CDR3 reads TGTGCCATCAGCGACGGACAGGGTTCCTTTGGCGAGCAGTACTTC. Translating it yields CAISDGQGSFGEQYF.

The J gene is TRBJ1-6, the V gene TRBV11-2; no clear D gene. The CDR3 runs to 16 residues. V was shortened by 0 bases and J by 4 bases, with 10 bases between the two germline ends. Germline lookup yields CDR1 SGHAT and CDR2 FQNNGV. The CDR3 region is CASSLDRGDYNSPLHF. The CDR3 bases are TGTGCCAGCAGCTTAGATAGAGGAGATTATAATTCACCCCTCCACTTT.

This clone was observed once. The DNA of the CDR3 is TGTGCCAGCAGCTTCAGGGGCGACACCGGGGAGCTGTTTTTT. Translating gives CASSFRGDTGELFF. This sequence joins TRBV5-4 and TRBJ2-2; a weak D match, TRBD1 (6 bases). V lost 2 bases to trimming and J lost 3 bases, with 8 bases between them. Germline CDR1 SGHNT, CDR2 YYREEE (reference sequence). CDR3 size: 14 residues. Combining the CDR3 with reference TRBV5-4 and TRBJ2-2 gives the whole variable domain ETGVTQSPTHLIKTRGQQVTLRCSSQSGHNTVSWYQQALGQGPQFIFQYYREEENGRGNFPPRFSGLQFPNYSSELNVNALELDDSALYLCASSFRGDTGELFFGEGSRLTVL.

V and J are TRBV5-1 and TRBJ1-1; no reliable D call. Germline CDR1 SGHRS, CDR2 YFSETQ. Trimming removed 0 bases from V and 4 bases from J, with 10 bases in between. The CDR3 loop spans 14 amino acids. The CDR3 nucleotides are TGCGCCAGCAGCTTGGCGGGAGGAGTCACTGAAGCTTTCTTT. Translated: CASSLAGGVTEAFF. The whole variable domain, filled in from reference TRBV5-1 and TRBJ1-1, reads KAGVTQTPRYLIKTRGQQVTLSCSPISGHRSVSWYQQTPGQGLQFLFEYFSETQRNKGNFPGRFSGRQFSNSRSEMNVSTLELGDSALYLCASSLAGGVTEAFFGQGTRLTVV.

This rearrangement joins TRBV25-1 to TRBJ1-1; 7 nucleotides align to TRBD1. Germline CDR1 MGHDK, CDR2 SYGVNS. The CDR3 is made up of 14 amino acids. Trimming at V came to 6 bases and at J to 6 bases, leaving 10 bases not matched to a gene. This chain's CDR3 is CASRSEGQPAEAFF. The CDR3 region has the DNA TGTGCCAGCAGATCCGAGGGACAGCCTGCTGAAGCTTTCTTT.

V and J are TRBV27 and TRBJ2-2, with 8 bases that match TRBD2. Germline assignment: CDR1 MNHEY and CDR2 SMNVEV (reference sequence). The junction had 6 bases not matched to a gene; V was cut back by 8 bases and J by 4 bases. The length of the CDR3 is 14 residues. The CDR3 loop is CASQPGGVTGELFF. The CDR3 nucleotides read TGTGCCAGCCAACCCGGGGGGGTCACCGGGGAGCTGTTTTTT.

This chain links TRBV11-1 with TRBJ2-7, with D perhaps matching TRBD2 (5 bases). This CDR3 has 13 residues. The V gene's germline CDR1 is SGHAT and CDR2 FQDESV (reference sequence). V lost 3 bases and J lost 5, with 11 bases in between. This CDR3 is CASSFSSGNEQYF. The CDR3 DNA follows: TGTGCCAGCAGCTTCTCTTCCGGGAACGAGCAGTACTTC.

This chain joins TRBV5-1 and TRBJ2-1; D remains unclear. Germline V lookup: CDR1 SGHRS, CDR2 YFSETQ. CDR3 length: 14 amino acids. V lost 2 bases to trimming and J lost 7 bases, with 13 bases between them. CDR3 protein: CASSFLTTGNEQFF. The CDR3 DNA follows: TGCGCCAGCAGCTTCTTAACTACTGGGAATGAGCAGTTCTTC.

The rearrangement joins TRBV3-1 (or the pseudogene TRBV3-2) to TRBJ1-2; D not resolved. V lost 3 bases, J lost 4 bases, and 15 bases lay in between. Germline CDR1 and CDR2: LGHDT and YNNKEL (reference sequence). The CDR3 is 15 amino acids. The CDR3 is CASSHRSAQFYGYTF. For the CDR3, the DNA is TGTGCCAGCAGCCATCGCAGCGCCCAATTCTATGGCTACACCTTC.

The chain uses TRBV5-4 and TRBJ1-1; D is unclear. The CDR3 runs 11 residues. V was pared by 3 bases and J by 6 bases, with 6 bases between. The germline V gene encodes CDR1 SGHNT and CDR2 YYREEE (reference sequence). Here the CDR3 reads CASSSVSEAFF. DNA of the CDR3: TGTGCCAGCAGCTCAGTTTCTGAAGCTTTCTTT.

The chain uses TRBV2 and TRBJ1-4, with D hard to call. The CDR3 spans 15 residues. The V and J ends lost 1 base and 7 bases respectively, with 13 bases between them. Looked up from germline, CDR1 is SNHLY and CDR2 is FYNNEI. CDR3 in DNA: TGTGCCAGCAGTGAAGACTCGGGGAGGGTTGAAAAACTGTTTTTT. This encodes CASSEDSGRVEKLFF.

This sequence joins TRBV19 and TRBJ1-1; 7 bases map to TRBD1. Germline V gene data show CDR1 as LNHDA and CDR2 as SQIVND (reference sequence). The CDR3 is 16 amino acids. J lost 0 bases, V lost 5 bases, and 9 bases had no gene match. CDR3 sequence (DNA): TGTGCCAGTAGTCCATCGACAGGGCCCATGAACACTGAAGCTTTCTTT. The encoded protein is CASSPSTGPMNTEAFF. Combining the CDR3 with reference TRBV19 and TRBJ1-1 gives the whole variable domain DGGITQSPKYLFRKEGQNVTLSCEQNLNHDAMYWYRQDPGQGLRLIYYSQIVNDFQKGDIAEGYSVSREKKESFPLTVTSAQKNPTAFYLCASSPSTGPMNTEAFFGQGTRLTVV.

V usage is TRBV4-1 and J usage is TRBJ1-4; possible D gene TRBD1, 5 bases. This CDR3 is built from 14 residues. In germline, CDR1 is MGHRA, CDR2 YSYEKL. V gave up 3 bases and J gave up 7 bases, with 12 bases separating them. The CDR3 DNA reads as TGCGCCAGCAGCCAGCTCGCAGGGATTGAAAAACTGTTTTTT. As protein: CASSQLAGIEKLFF.

The chain uses TRBV28 and TRBJ2-6, with D possibly matching TRBD2 (5 bases). The CDR3 consists of 18 residues. The germline V gene encodes CDR1 MDHEN and CDR2 SYDVKM. Trimming took 4 bases from V and 0 from J, leaving 16 bases between them. The CDR3 nucleotides are TGTGCCAGCAGTTCCCGCCGAGGGTCTAGCTCTGGGGCCAACGTCCTGACTTTC. Protein sequence: CASSSRRGSSSGANVLTF.

CDR3 region: CASSLDPVAAKEKLFF. The CDR3 DNA is TGTGCCAGCAGCTTAGATCCGGTGGCGGCCAAGGAAAAACTGTTTTTT. This rearrangement joins TRBV7-9 to TRBJ1-4; D gene unclear. The V end was cut by 1 base, the J end by 8 bases, with 17 bases between. Germline V gene data show CDR1 as SEHNR and CDR2 as FQNEAQ (reference sequence). The CDR3 contains 16 residues.

V is TRBV2 and J is TRBJ2-5; a weak D match, TRBD2 (5 bases). Germline assignment: CDR1 SNHLY and CDR2 FYNNEI. CDR3 length equals 13 residues. The V and J ends lost 8 bases and 4 bases respectively, with 14 bases between them. CDR3 nucleotide sequence: TGTGCCAGCTCTGGGGAGAGCATAGAGACCCAGTACTTC. It specifies CASSGESIETQYF.

This rearrangement joins TRBV19 to TRBJ1-1; 8 bases agree with TRBD1. CDR3 length: 15 residues. Germline lookup yields CDR1 LNHDA and CDR2 SQIVND (reference sequence). The V gene end was trimmed by 5 bases and the J gene end by 0 bases; junction bases not matched to a gene: 5. The CDR3 protein is CASSPQGVMNTEAFF. The DNA of the CDR3 is TGTGCCAGTAGTCCACAGGGGGTCATGAACACTGAAGCTTTCTTT.

The chain combines TRBV18 with TRBJ2-1; 15 nucleotides align to TRBD2. V was clipped by 3 bases and J by 10 bases; unmatched bases: 7. The V gene's germline CDR1 is KGHSH and CDR2 LQKENI. The CDR3 is 16 residues long. CDR3 nucleotides: TGTGCCAGCTCACCCAAAGGACTAGCGGGGGGGCTGGAGCAGTTCTTC. Encoded protein: CASSPKGLAGGLEQFF.